A single sample gave rise to the 28 T cell receptor beta chains below, sequenced in a study of shared clonotypes between healthy human individuals. Naive-designated CD8 cells lacked CD45RO, were positively enriched for CCR7, and omitted terminally differentiated effector memory CD45RA+ cells. Method: immunoSEQ multiplex PCR; TCRdb's copy keeps in-frame clones and lacks some. This table has about 1,800,000 clones, less than 95% appearing once. Material: naive CD8+ T cells sorted from blood. All receptors derive from a man younger than 35 in good health.

This clone has only a few counts. V and J are TRBV29-1 and TRBJ1-1, with D unresolved. CDR1 is SQVTM, CDR2 ANQGSEA, per germline. The V end lost 7 bases, the J end lost 4 bases, and 16 bases lay between the germline ends. This CDR3 spans 13 amino acids. CDR3 in amino acids: CSACGDLGTEAFF. DNA for the CDR3: TGCAGCGCCTGCGGGGATTTGGGCACTGAAGCTTTCTTT.

The chain uses TRBV5-4 and TRBJ1-2; TRBD1 matches at 9 bases. Looked up from germline, CDR1 is SGHNT and CDR2 is YYREEE (reference sequence). The CDR3 covers 16 residues. J gave up 0 bases and V 3 bases, and 6 bases lay outside the gene matches. The CDR3 DNA sequence: TGTGCCAGCAGCTCGACAGGGGGGAAAACTAACTATGGCTACACCTTC. It specifies CASSSTGGKTNYGYTF.

This chain links TRBV6-1 with TRBJ2-3; possibly TRBD1 for D (6 bases). Per germline, CDR1 MNHNS and CDR2 SASEGT. V was trimmed by 6 bases and J by 2 bases, leaving 9 bases between them. This CDR3 region has 13 residues. The CDR3, as DNA: TGTGCCAGCAGGCAGGGGTACACAGATACGCAGTATTTT. This gives the protein CASRQGYTDTQYF.

The chain links TRBV6-5 to TRBJ1-2; no definite D call. CDR3 length: 13 residues. Trimming took off 0 bases at V and 10 bases at J, with 12 bases between the two ends. CDR1 MNHEY and CDR2 SVGAGI come from the germline V gene. This CDR3 is CASSYSSPAPYTF. As DNA, the CDR3 is TGTGCCAGCAGTTACTCCTCGCCAGCACCCTACACCTTC.

This sequence joins TRBV6-7 and TRBJ1-5, with D possibly TRBD1 on 5 matching bases. Being an ORF, TRBV6-7 has a function that is uncertain. V lost 5 bases and J lost 2, with 13 bases in between. CDR3 size: 15 residues. CDR3 residues: CASSDYWGGNQPQHF. For the CDR3, the DNA is TGTGCCAGCAGTGATTATTGGGGCGGCAATCAGCCCCAGCATTTT.

The chain employs TRBV12-2 and TRBJ2-3; TRBD2, the table's D call, lacks a check against the DNA. TRBV12-2 is marked as a pseudogene. The CDR3 length is 16 residues. CDR3 loop: CASRQGLAGATDTQYF. The DNA of the CDR3 is TGTGCAAGTCGCCAAGGCCTTGCGGGGGCCACAGATACGCAGTATTTT.

The CDR3, as DNA: TGTGCCACCTCCCGGGAGGATGGGTATGGCTACACCTTC. This gives the protein CATSREDGYGYTF. The rearrangement uses TRBV6-1 and TRBJ1-2; unclear D gene. From germline, CDR1 is MNHNS and CDR2 SASEGT. CDR3 length equals 13 residues. Trimming shortened V by 10 bases and J by 5 bases, and 17 bases separated the two germline ends.

Concerning this clone itself: This specimen includes other DNA sequences encoding the same CDR3. The rearrangement links TRBV7-9 to TRBJ1-1; D is undetermined. Looked up from germline, CDR1 is SEHNR and CDR2 is FQNEAQ (reference sequence). Trimming shortened V by 1 base and J by 6 bases, and 6 bases separated the two germline ends. CDR3 size: 12 residues. DNA for the CDR3: TGTGCCAGCAGCTTAGGCTCACCTGAAGCTTTCTTT. It is translated as CASSLGSPEAFF.

The V gene is TRBV5-6, the J gene TRBJ1-2; tentative D call: TRBD1 (6 bases). Germline assignment: CDR1 SGHDT and CDR2 YYEEEE. The V gene lost 4 bases and the J gene lost 3 bases, with 10 bases spanning the gap. The CDR3 has 13 residues. CDR3 nucleotide sequence: TGTGCCAGCAGCCCAGCAGGGGACTATGGCTACACCTTC. It specifies CASSPAGDYGYTF.

The V call is TRBV10-2, the J call TRBJ2-5; 7 bases align to TRBD2. The CDR3 is 18 amino acids. V lost 0 bases and J lost 4; bases outside the gene matches: 14. The V gene's germline CDR1 is WSHSY and CDR2 SAAADI. The CDR3 DNA is TGCGCCAGCAGTGAGTCGCCTTATCGGGAGGATACTCGAGAGACCCAGTACTTC. Translating gives CASSESPYREDTRETQYF.

V gene TRBV10-3 combines with J gene TRBJ2-7; D is undetermined. Trimming cost V 2 bases and J 0 bases, with 14 bases left between them. The CDR3 length is 16 residues. CDR1 is ENHRY and CDR2 is SYGVKD in the germline V gene. The chain's CDR3 is CAISEPRAPHSYEQYF. Written as DNA, the CDR3 is TGTGCCATCAGTGAGCCCCGGGCACCCCACTCCTACGAGCAGTACTTC.

The chain recombines TRBV6-5 with TRBJ2-1; D might be TRBD2 (6 bases). Trimming took off 2 bases at V and 10 bases at J, with 12 bases between the two ends. CDR3 length equals 13 residues. CDR1 and CDR2 from the germline V gene are MNHEY and SVGAGI. CDR3 coding DNA: TGTGCCAGCAGTTACCTCTCTGGGGGGGAGCAGTTCTTC. Residues: CASSYLSGGEQFF.

This clone has only one observation. This chain links TRBV6-1 with TRBJ2-4; D uncertain. CDR1 and CDR2 (germline): MNHNS, SASEGT. V lost 4 bases to trimming and J lost 6 bases, with 13 bases between them. The CDR3 runs to 14 residues. In DNA, the CDR3 is TGTGCCAGCAGTGCAGACACGGTGCGAAACATTCAGTACTTC. Its protein product is CASSADTVRNIQYF.

This clone was observed a few times. The chain employs TRBV6-1 and TRBJ1-3; D not certain. The CDR3 runs to 15 residues. Germline V gene data show CDR1 as MNHNS and CDR2 as SASEGT. Trimming shortened V by 2 bases and J by 16 bases, and 24 bases separated the two germline ends. CDR3 DNA: TGTGCCAGCAGTGAATTAGATCTTGGACCGCTTACGAGCTATTTT. Protein sequence: CASSELDLGPLTSYF.

Note on this clone: The same CDR3 is also encoded by other DNA sequences in this sample. The V call is TRBV6-5, the J call TRBJ1-3; 7 positions agree with TRBD1. The CDR3 consists of 15 residues. Germline V gene data show CDR1 as MNHEY and CDR2 as SVGAGI. V lost 2 bases, J lost 1 base, and 2 bases stayed unmatched. The CDR3 loop is CASSYQGESGNTIYF. Written as DNA, the CDR3 is TGTGCCAGCAGTTACCAGGGGGAGTCTGGAAACACCATATATTTT.

The chain links TRBV6-6 to TRBJ2-7, with 8 bases identical to TRBD1. Per the germline V gene, CDR1 is MNHNY and CDR2 is SVGAGI (reference sequence). The CDR3 consists of 14 residues. Unmatched junction bases numbered 6, after V lost 2 bases and J lost 6 bases. The CDR3 spells CASSYRTGKSEQYF. The DNA of the CDR3 is TGTGCCAGCAGTTACCGGACAGGGAAGTCCGAGCAGTACTTC.

The chain carries TRBV28 and TRBJ1-2; 8 bases agree with TRBD1. Germline V gives CDR1 MDHEN, CDR2 SYDVKM. The V gene end was trimmed by 5 bases and the J gene end by 4 bases; junction bases not matched to a gene: 12. This CDR3 has 16 residues. CDR3 amino acids: CASSTPGTGSFYGYTF. The DNA of the CDR3 is TGTGCCAGCAGTACTCCCGGGACAGGCTCATTCTATGGCTACACCTTC.

The chain carries TRBV7-6 and TRBJ2-5, with a tentative D call TRBD2 (6 bases). The germline V gene has CDR1 SGHVS and CDR2 FNYEAQ. The CDR3 covers 15 residues. V lost 1 base and J lost 2, with 11 bases in between. The CDR3 nucleotides read TGTGCCAGCAGCTTAGTAGCGGAACTACAAGAGACCCAGTACTTC. Protein: CASSLVAELQETQYF.

V gene TRBV5-1 combines with J gene TRBJ2-1; D is undetermined. V was shortened by 0 bases and J by 6 bases, with 13 bases between the two germline ends. CDR3 size: 15 residues. The germline CDR1 and CDR2 sequences are SGHRS and YFSETQ. In DNA, the CDR3 is TGCGCCAGCAGCTTGGGAGTGAACCCAGGCAATGAGCAGTTCTTC. Translating gives CASSLGVNPGNEQFF.

This sequence joins TRBV6-5 and TRBJ2-1; 7 nucleotides align to TRBD2. The CDR3 runs to 14 residues. The germline V gene encodes CDR1 MNHEY and CDR2 SVGAGI. V gave up 2 bases and J gave up 9 bases; unmatched junction bases: 7. The chain's CDR3 is CASSYATSPFEQFF. The CDR3 DNA is TGTGCCAGCAGTTACGCGACTAGCCCCTTTGAGCAGTTCTTC.

V gene TRBV5-6 combines with J gene TRBJ2-7; D is possibly TRBD1 or TRBD2 (5 bases each). CDR1 SGHDT and CDR2 YYEEEE come from the germline V gene. V gave up 5 bases and J gave up 6 bases, with 12 bases separating them. This CDR3 has 12 amino acids. In nucleotides, the CDR3 is TGTGCCAGCAGTCGGGACCCGAGCGAGCAGTACTTC. This codes for CASSRDPSEQYF.

This chain connects TRBV4-3 to TRBJ2-1; D might be TRBD2 (5 bases). The germline V gene encodes CDR1 LGHNA and CDR2 YSLEER. V was pared by 0 bases and J by 10 bases, with 10 bases between. There are 13 residues in the CDR3. The CDR3 DNA follows: TGCGCCAGCAGCCAAGATATTGGAGGAGAGCAGTTCTTC. This codes for CASSQDIGGEQFF.

V is TRBV6-6 and J is TRBJ1-5; no clear D. The CDR3 sequence is 14 residues long. Between the trimmed V and J ends, which lost 2 bases and 0 bases, there was a span of 5 bases. Looked up from germline, CDR1 is MNHNY and CDR2 is SVGAGI (reference sequence). The CDR3 reads CASSYVFSNQPQHF. Here the CDR3 DNA reads TGTGCCAGCAGTTACGTTTTTAGCAATCAGCCCCAGCATTTT.

This CDR3 is CASSVDAYSYEQYF. CDR3 DNA sequence: TGTGCCAGCAGCGTAGACGCCTACTCCTACGAGCAGTACTTC. The chain couples TRBV9 to TRBJ2-7; D uncertain. Trimming stripped 0 bases from V and 0 bases from J, with 7 bases between. Looked up from germline, CDR1 is SGDLS and CDR2 is YYNGEE. CDR3 length equals 14 residues.

The chain employs TRBV5-5 and TRBJ2-5; possibly TRBD1 for D (6 bases). CDR1 SGHKS and CDR2 YYEKEE come from the germline V gene (reference sequence). CDR3 size: 16 residues. The germline V and J ends were trimmed by 4 bases and 2 bases, with 18 bases remaining between them. The CDR3 DNA sequence: TGTGCCAGCAGCCCCGGACAGTACTACCTTCAAGAGACCCAGTACTTC. Its translation: CASSPGQYYLQETQYF. The full variable domain, in which reference TRBV5-5 and TRBJ2-5 provide the parts outside the CDR3, is DAGVTQSPTHLIKTRGQQVTLRCSPISGHKSVSWYQQVLGQGPQFIFQYYEKEERGRGNFPDRFSARQFPNYSSELNVNALLLGDSALYLCASSPGQYYLQETQYFGPGTRLLVL.

This clone was found once. The V gene is TRBV29-1, the J gene TRBJ2-7, with D maybe TRBD2 (5 bases). The CDR3 is made up of 12 amino acids. The germline V and J ends were trimmed by 7 bases and 3 bases, with 13 bases remaining between them. Germline values: CDR1 SQVTM, CDR2 ANQGSEA. The CDR3 protein is CSARESVYEQYF. The CDR3 region has the DNA TGCAGCGCGAGGGAATCGGTCTACGAGCAGTACTTC.

This chain's CDR3 is CASSEVGSYNEQFF. CDR3 sequence (DNA): TGCGCCAGCAGTGAGGTGGGCTCCTACAATGAGCAGTTCTTC. This rearrangement joins TRBV10-1 to TRBJ2-1; D uncertain. Trimming left V 2 bases short and J 0 bases short, with 5 bases between. The CDR3 is 14 amino acids. From germline, CDR1 is WNHNN and CDR2 SYGVQD (reference sequence).

The chain's CDR3 is CASSFLDRAETQYF. CDR3 nucleotide sequence: TGTGCCAGCAGTTTCCTGGACAGGGCGGAGACCCAGTACTTC. The rearrangement links TRBV27 to TRBJ2-5, with 8 bases aligning to TRBD1. Looked up from germline, CDR1 is MNHEY and CDR2 is SMNVEV (reference sequence). J was trimmed by 5 bases and V by 3 bases; bases with no gene match: 5. CDR3 length equals 14 residues.